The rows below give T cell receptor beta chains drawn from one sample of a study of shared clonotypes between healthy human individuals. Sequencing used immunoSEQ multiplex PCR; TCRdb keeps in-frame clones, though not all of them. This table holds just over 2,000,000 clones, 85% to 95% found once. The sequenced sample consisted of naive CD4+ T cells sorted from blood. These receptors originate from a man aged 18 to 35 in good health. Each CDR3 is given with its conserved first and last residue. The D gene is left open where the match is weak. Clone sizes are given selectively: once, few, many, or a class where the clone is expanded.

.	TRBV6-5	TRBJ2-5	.	TGTGCCAGCAGTTACGATGGTACTCAAGAGACCCAGTACTTC	CASSYDGTQETQYF
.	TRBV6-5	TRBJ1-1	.	TGTGCCAGCAGCCGTACAGGAAGCTCTGAAGCTTTCTTT	CASSRTGSSEAFF
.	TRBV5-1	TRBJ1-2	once	TGCGCCAGCAGCTTGCCCGGGGGCAGGACACACGGCTACACCTTC	CASSLPGGRTHGYTF
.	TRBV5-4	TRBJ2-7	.	TGTGCCAGCAGCCCAGCCATCGACAGCCCCTACGAGCAGTACTTC	CASSPAIDSPYEQYF
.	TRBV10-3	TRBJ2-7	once	TGTGCCATCAGTGAGTTACAGGGACAGCAGTACTTC	CAISELQGQQYF
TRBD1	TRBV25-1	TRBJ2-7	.	TGTGCCAGCAGTCCACCCGGGACAGGGGGCGAGCAGTACTTC	CASSPPGTGGEQYF
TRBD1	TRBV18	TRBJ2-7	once	TGTGCCAGCTCACTGGGACAGGTCCTCTCCTACGAGCAGTACTTC	CASSLGQVLSYEQYF
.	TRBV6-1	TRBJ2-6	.	TGTGCCAGCAGTGAAATTTTTGGGCAGGGTACTGGGGCCAACGTCCTGACTTTC	CASSEIFGQGTGANVLTF
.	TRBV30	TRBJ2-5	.	TGTGCCTGGTCATTTTGGGGCCAAGAGACCCAGTACTTC	CAWSFWGQETQYF
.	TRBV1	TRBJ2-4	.	TGCACCAGCAGCCCACACATTAAAGCCAAAAACATTCAGTACTTC	CTSSPHIKAKNIQYF
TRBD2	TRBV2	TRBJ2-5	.	TGTGCCACCTCGAGGACCCTAGCGGGCCTAGGGGAGACCCAGTACTTC	CATSRTLAGLGETQYF
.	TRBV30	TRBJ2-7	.	TGTGCCTGGAGTGAAGTGGACGAGCAGTACTTC	CAWSEVDEQYF
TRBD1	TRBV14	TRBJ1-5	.	TGTGCCAGCAGCCAAGCCGGACAGGGGGACAATCAGCCCCAGCATTTT	CASSQAGQGDNQPQHF
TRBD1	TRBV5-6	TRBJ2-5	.	TGTGCCAGCAGCGGTACAGGGGGCCGCGAGACCCAGTACTTC	CASSGTGGRETQYF
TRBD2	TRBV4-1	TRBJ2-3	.	TGCGCCAGCAGCCAAGATACACTAGCGGAAGATACGCAGTATTTT	CASSQDTLAEDTQYF
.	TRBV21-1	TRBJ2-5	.	TGTGCCAGCAGCAAAAGGACGGGACTAGCCCTCCAAGAGACCCAGTACTTC	CASSKRTGLALQETQYF